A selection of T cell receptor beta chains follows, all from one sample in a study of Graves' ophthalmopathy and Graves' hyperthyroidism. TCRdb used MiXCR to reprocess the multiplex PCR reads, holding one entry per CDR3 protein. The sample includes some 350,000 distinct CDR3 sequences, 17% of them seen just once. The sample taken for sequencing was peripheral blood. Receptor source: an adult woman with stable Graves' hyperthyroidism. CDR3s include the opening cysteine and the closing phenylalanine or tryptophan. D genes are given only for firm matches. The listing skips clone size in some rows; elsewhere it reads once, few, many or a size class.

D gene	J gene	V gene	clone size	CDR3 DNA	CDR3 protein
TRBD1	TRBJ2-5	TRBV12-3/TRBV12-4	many	TGTGCCAGCAGTGACAGGGTACTCCAAGAGACCCAGTACTTC	CASSDRVLQETQYF
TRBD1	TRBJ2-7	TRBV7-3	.	TGTGCCAGCAGCCCCGGACAGGACGGGGTGCAGTACTTC	CASSPGQDGVQYF
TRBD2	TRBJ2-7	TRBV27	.	TGTGCCAGCAGACCCCGGGGTAGCGGGAGGGCAGTCTACGAGCAGTACTTC	CASRPRGSGRAVYEQYF
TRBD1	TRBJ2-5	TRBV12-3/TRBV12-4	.	TGTGCCAGCACCCCGCAGGGGGCACAAGAGACCCAGTACTTC	CASTPQGAQETQYF
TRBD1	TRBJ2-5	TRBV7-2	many	TGTGCCAGCAGTCCCGGACAGGGGGAGACCCAGTACTTC	CASSPGQGETQYF
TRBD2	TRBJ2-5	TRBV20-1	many	TGCAGTGCTATGCTAGCGGGAGGACAAGAGACCCAGTACTTC	CSAMLAGGQETQYF
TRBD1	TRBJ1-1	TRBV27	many	TGTGCCAGCAGCGGACAGGGGACCACTGAAGCTTTCTTT	CASSGQGTTEAFF
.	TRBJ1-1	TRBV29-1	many	TGCAGCGTTGATGGCCCCCAGGGTTGGACTGAAGCTTTCTTT	CSVDGPQGWTEAFF
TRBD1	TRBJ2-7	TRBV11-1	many	TGTGCCAGCAGCTTAGTCGGACAGGTTAACTCCTACGAGCAGTACTTC	CASSLVGQVNSYEQYF
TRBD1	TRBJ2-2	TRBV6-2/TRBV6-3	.	TGTGCCAGCAGACCCCCTTTTGGACAGGGAGAGGCGAACACCGGGGAGCTGTTTTTT	CASRPPFGQGEANTGELFF
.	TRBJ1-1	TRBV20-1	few	TGCAGTGCTAGCGGTCCTAGACAGCCAACCTTT	CSASGPRQPTF
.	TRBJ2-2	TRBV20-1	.	TGCAGTGCTAGAGGAATTGGGCGGGACACCGGGGAGCTGTTTTTT	CSARGIGRDTGELFF
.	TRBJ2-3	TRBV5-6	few	TGTGCCAGCAGCCTTCGACAGGCACCCACAGATACGCAGTATTTT	CASSLRQAPTDTQYF
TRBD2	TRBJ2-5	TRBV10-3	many	TGTGCCATCAGCCCAGGTGGAGCGGGAGGGGTAGAGACCCAGTACTTC	CAISPGGAGGVETQYF
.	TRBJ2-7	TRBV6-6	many	TGTGCCAGTCGCCGAGGACAGACCTACGAGCAGTACTTC	CASRRGQTYEQYF
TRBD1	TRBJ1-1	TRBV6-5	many	TGTGCCAGCAGTTATTCAACCACGACAGGGTTTAAAGCTTTCTTT	CASSYSTTTGFKAFF
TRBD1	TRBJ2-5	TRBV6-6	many	TGTGCCAGCAGTTACCAAGGACAGGGGGCCCTAGGGTACCAAGAGACCCAGTACTTC	CASSYQGQGALGYQETQYF
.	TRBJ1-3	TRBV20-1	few	TGCAGTGCAACCGGGACGGACGGAAACACCATATATTTT	CSATGTDGNTIYF
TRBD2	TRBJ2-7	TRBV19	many	TGTGCCAGTAGTTCTAGCGGGAAACTCGACGAGCAGTACTTC	CASSSSGKLDEQYF
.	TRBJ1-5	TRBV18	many	TGTGCCAGCTCACCGGGACCGCAAAGGCCCCAGCATTTT	CASSPGPQRPQHF
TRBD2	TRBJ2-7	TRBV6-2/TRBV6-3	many	TGTGCCAGCAGGAGACTAGCGGGAGGGGACGAGCAGTACTTC	CASRRLAGGDEQYF
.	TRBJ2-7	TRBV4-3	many	TGCGCCAGCAGCCAAGGCGACAGGAGTACCTACGAGCAGTACTTC	CASSQGDRSTYEQYF
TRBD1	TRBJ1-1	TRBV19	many	TGTGCCAGTAGCCCATGGAAGACAGGGGTGTGGACTGAAGCTTTCTTT	CASSPWKTGVWTEAFF
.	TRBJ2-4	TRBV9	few	TGTGCCAGCAGCGGGAGCATCGGCATTAAGTACTTC	CASSGSIGIKYF
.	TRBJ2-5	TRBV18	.	TGTGCCAGCTCACCACTAGACATCCAAGAGACCCAGTACTTC	CASSPLDIQETQYF
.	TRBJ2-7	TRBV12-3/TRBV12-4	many	TGTGCCAGCAGTCGCCGGGACAATTTCTACGAGCAGTACTTC	CASSRRDNFYEQYF
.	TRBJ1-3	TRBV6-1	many	TGTGCCAGCAGTGAAGCGGCGGATTCCTTCTCTGGAAACACCATATATTTT	CASSEAADSFSGNTIYF
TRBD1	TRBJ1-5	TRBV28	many	TGTGCCAGCAGTTTATTGACAGGGCGCCAGCCCCAGCATTTT	CASSLLTGRQPQHF
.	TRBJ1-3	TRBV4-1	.	TGCGCCAGCAGCCAAGAAGATCTCAGGGGAAACACCATATATTTT	CASSQEDLRGNTIYF
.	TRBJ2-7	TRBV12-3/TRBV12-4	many	TGTGCCAGCAGTCCGGAAATAGTGAGGTACGAGCAGTACTTC	CASSPEIVRYEQYF
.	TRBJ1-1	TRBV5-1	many	TGCGCCAGCAGCTTTGGGGACTCCGGGTCCACTGAAGCTTTCTTT	CASSFGDSGSTEAFF
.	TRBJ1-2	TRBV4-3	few	TGCGCCAGCAGCCAGGAAACTAGGACAACGTATGGCTACACCTTC	CASSQETRTTYGYTF
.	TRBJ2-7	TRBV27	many	TGTGCCAGCAGTTTATCGGTGGGGGGACTGGTGTCCTACGAGCAGTACTTC	CASSLSVGGLVSYEQYF
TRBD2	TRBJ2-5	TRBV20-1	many	TGCAGTGCTAGGACTAGCGGGGAAGAGACCCAGTACTTC	CSARTSGEETQYF
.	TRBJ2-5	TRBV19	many	TGTGCCAGTAGTAACCAGGGATTCGGGAACCAAGAGACCCAGTACTTC	CASSNQGFGNQETQYF